The 18 T cell receptor beta chains in this list originate from one sample, sequenced in a study of shared clonotypes between healthy human individuals. Measured with immunoSEQ multiplex PCR; TCRdb has only the in-frame clones, and not every one. The data contain roughly 2.1 million clones, approximately 94% of them singletons. Naivety among CD8 cells was defined by CD45RO negativity and positive CCR7 selection, thereby excluding terminally differentiated effector memory CD45RA+ cells. Sequenced input: naive CD8+ T cells from PBMCs. Every receptor here comes from a man younger than 30 in good health. Some clones in this sample may be carry-over from other donors' samples.

The CDR3 DNA reads as TGTGCCAGCAGCTCAGGGGGGGCGTCGACCTACGAGCAGTACTTC. Encoded protein: CASSSGGASTYEQYF. J is TRBJ2-7 and V is TRBV7-2, with D possibly being TRBD1 or TRBD2 (7 bases each). Trimming removed 4 bases from V and 2 bases from J, with 15 bases in between. The CDR3 totals 15 residues. CDR1 and CDR2 (germline): SGHTA, FQGNSA.

The chain joins TRBV9 to TRBJ1-2; D is possibly TRBD1 (5 bases). The germline gives CDR1 SGDLS, CDR2 YYNGEE. Trimming removed 0 bases from V and 4 bases from J, with 10 bases in between. This CDR3 has 14 amino acids. Here the CDR3 DNA reads TGTGCCAGCAGCGTAGGGAGTGGGGGCTATGGCTACACCTTC. Translated: CASSVGSGGYGYTF.

This sequence joins TRBV11-2 and TRBJ2-2, with D possibly being TRBD2 (6 bases). V was trimmed by 2 bases and J by 6 bases, leaving 16 bases between them. Germline V gene data show CDR1 as SGHAT and CDR2 as FQNNGV. The CDR3 runs 16 residues. The CDR3, as DNA: TGTGCCAGCAGCTTATTCGCGGGGCCGGGGGCCGGGGAGCTGTTTTTT. It yields the protein CASSLFAGPGAGELFF.

The rearrangement uses TRBV27 and TRBJ1-2; 7 bases fit TRBD1. The CDR3 covers 15 residues. Trimming cost V 6 bases and J 0 bases; bases outside gene matches: 7. In germline, CDR1 is MNHEY, CDR2 SMNVEV (reference sequence). For the CDR3, the DNA is TGTGCCAGCAGCCGCCGGGACAGACCTAACTATGGCTACACCTTC. Translated, it gives CASSRRDRPNYGYTF.

The CDR3 DNA sequence: TGTGCCAGCAGCGTAGGGCAGCGTGCGACACCCCTCCACTTT. Its translation is CASSVGQRATPLHF. The chain is built from TRBV9 and TRBJ1-6; D not certain. Trimming stripped 0 bases from V and 11 bases from J, with 12 bases between. Germline V lookup: CDR1 SGDLS, CDR2 YYNGEE. This CDR3 is built from 14 residues.

This clone showed up just once. The rearrangement joins TRBV27 to TRBJ2-1, with D perhaps matching TRBD1 (5 bases). There are 13 residues in the CDR3. The V end lost 4 bases, the J end lost 6 bases, and 10 bases lay between the germline ends. In germline, CDR1 is MNHEY, CDR2 SMNVEV (reference sequence). The CDR3 is CASSYTGFNEQFF. DNA for the CDR3: TGTGCCAGCAGTTACACAGGTTTCAATGAGCAGTTCTTC.

Concerning this clone: The same CDR3 is also encoded by other DNA sequences in this sample. V is TRBV13 and J is TRBJ2-7; 11 bases are shared with TRBD1. Germline CDR1 PRHDT, CDR2 FYEKMQ (reference sequence). Trimming removed 5 bases from V and 0 bases from J; junction bases left unmatched: 3. The CDR3 contains 15 residues. The CDR3 nucleotides read TGTGCCAGCAGCCTGGGACAGGGGGACTCCTACGAGCAGTACTTC. Translated: CASSLGQGDSYEQYF.

This sequence joins TRBV5-6 and TRBJ2-7, with 9 bases aligning to TRBD1. The CDR3 sequence is 14 residues long. The J segment lost 0 bases and the V segment lost 3 bases, leaving 1 base of the junction unmatched. Per the germline V gene, CDR1 is SGHDT and CDR2 is YYEEEE. The CDR3 region has the DNA TGTGCCAGCAGCTGGGACAGGGACTCCTACGAGCAGTACTTC. Translation gives CASSWDRDSYEQYF.

The chain has TRBV27 and TRBJ2-7, with D perhaps TRBD1 (6 bases). Trimming took off 6 bases at V and 1 base at J, with 16 bases between the two ends. The germline V gene has CDR1 MNHEY and CDR2 SMNVEV (reference sequence). CDR3 length: 15 amino acids. CDR3 amino acids: CASSGTLAESYEQYF. CDR3 nucleotides: TGTGCCAGCAGCGGGACACTTGCTGAGTCCTACGAGCAGTACTTC.

This chain links TRBV7-3 with TRBJ2-4; 11 bases fit TRBD2. V shed 4 bases, J shed 7 bases, and the junction held 15 bases outside the gene matches. This CDR3 has 18 amino acids. Germline values: CDR1 SGHTA, CDR2 FQGTGA. The CDR3, as DNA: TGTGCCAGCAGCTCCACCGGGACTAGCGGAACCCACTGGAACATTCAGTACTTC. This codes for CASSSTGTSGTHWNIQYF.

The J gene is TRBJ2-1, the V gene TRBV19, with 9 bases lining up with TRBD2. V trimming: 4 bases; J trimming: 4 bases; junction bases outside the gene matches: 8. The CDR3 length is 16 residues. The V gene's germline CDR1 is LNHDA and CDR2 SQIVND (reference sequence). The CDR3 bases are TGTGCCAGTAGTACCCGAGGCGGGAGGGTATACAATGAGCAGTTCTTC. It encodes CASSTRGGRVYNEQFF. Variable domain in full (rest from reference TRBV19 and TRBJ2-1): DGGITQSPKYLFRKEGQNVTLSCEQNLNHDAMYWYRQDPGQGLRLIYYSQIVNDFQKGDIAEGYSVSREKKESFPLTVTSAQKNPTAFYLCASSTRGGRVYNEQFFGPGTRLTVL.

The rearrangement uses TRBV4-1 and TRBJ1-5; D is ambiguous. Trimming removed 1 base from V and 6 bases from J, with 7 bases in between. The germline gives CDR1 MGHRA, CDR2 YSYEKL. This CDR3 is built from 13 residues. This CDR3 is CASSQGEGQPQHF. CDR3 nucleotides: TGCGCCAGCAGCCAAGGCGAGGGTCAGCCCCAGCATTTT.

V and J are TRBV7-9 and TRBJ2-2; D gene uncertain. Trimming removed 0 bases from V and 4 bases from J, with 15 bases in between. The CDR3 sequence is 17 residues long. CDR1 is SEHNR and CDR2 is FQNEAQ in the germline V gene (reference sequence). CDR3 DNA: TGTGCCAGCAGCTTAGCTATAGACCGGCGAGGCACCGGGGAGCTGTTTTTT. Translated, it gives CASSLAIDRRGTGELFF.

This chain uses TRBV11-2 with TRBJ2-7, with TRBD2 identical over 11 bases. The CDR3 runs to 15 residues. V lost 3 bases, J lost 6 bases, and 7 bases stayed unmatched. Germline lookup yields CDR1 SGHAT and CDR2 FQNNGV. As DNA, the CDR3 is TGTGCCAGCAGCTTCCAACTAGCGGGAGATCGCGAGCAGTACTTC. Amino acid sequence: CASSFQLAGDREQYF.

The chain links TRBV2 to TRBJ2-7; TRBD2 might be the D (5 bases). Germline V gives CDR1 SNHLY, CDR2 FYNNEI. This CDR3 spans 14 amino acids. Deletions cut 8 bases from V and 4 bases from J, with 18 bases between. CDR3 DNA: TGTGCCAGCGGAGGCGGACCGGGTGTGTACGAGCAGTACTTC. It yields the protein CASGGGPGVYEQYF.

The V and J genes are TRBV4-1 and TRBJ2-7; TRBD1 aligns across 9 bases. V lost 2 bases and J lost 3; bases outside the gene matches: 5. The CDR3 covers 15 residues. The germline CDR1 and CDR2 sequences are MGHRA and YSYEKL. The CDR3 protein is CASSQPWDRDYEQYF. In DNA, the CDR3 is TGCGCCAGCAGCCAACCCTGGGACAGGGACTACGAGCAGTACTTC.

V usage is TRBV15 and J usage is TRBJ2-7; 7 nucleotides line up with TRBD1. The V and J ends lost 4 bases and 5 bases, in that order; junction bases with no gene match: 2. Germline CDR1 is LNHNV and CDR2 is YYDKDF (reference sequence). The CDR3 extends over 12 amino acids. This CDR3 reads CATSTDRDEQYF. The CDR3 bases are TGTGCCACCAGCACAGACAGGGACGAGCAGTACTTC.

The chain has TRBV2 and TRBJ2-7, with a possible D match to TRBD1 (5 bases). V was cut by 0 bases and J by 2 bases, with 11 bases left in between. The germline V gene encodes CDR1 SNHLY and CDR2 FYNNEI. The CDR3 is 15 residues long. The CDR3 is CASSEAARATYEQYF. The CDR3 DNA is TGTGCCAGCAGTGAAGCTGCCAGGGCGACCTACGAGCAGTACTTC.